Presented here are 20 T cell receptor beta chains from one specimen sequenced in a study of cytomegalovirus exposure and HLA in healthy donors (dated by TCRdb to 2016 to 2017). The library was made by the immunoSEQ multiplex PCR assay. For the multiplex PCR, a mixture combining 60 forward primers for TCR Vbeta segments and 13 reverse primers for TCR Jbeta segments was used. Here the immuneACCESS table is served through TCRdb, limited to in-frame sequences with V and J called. Missing clones are a known gap in these copies; in checked studies unresolved V genes cover under half, and the rest lacks a known reason. This sample has under 200,000 clones in its table, and around 83% of those were observed once. Less than 1% of the sample goes to the ten largest clones. The sample comprised PBMCs. These receptors all stem from a girl aged 2-10 years in good health and CMV-seropositive.

V usage is TRBV6-1 and J usage is TRBJ1-5; no reliable D call. V was cut by 5 bases and J by 1 base, with 6 bases left in between. CDR1 and CDR2 (germline): MNHNS, SASEGT. The CDR3 has 13 amino acids. The CDR3 region is CASSPASNQPQHF. The CDR3 DNA reads as TGTGCCAGCAGTCCCGCGAGCAATCAGCCCCAGCATTTT.

V is TRBV7-2 and J is TRBJ1-2; maybe TRBD1 (5 bases). Germline CDR1 is SGHTA and CDR2 is FQGNSA. CDR3 size: 18 residues. V lost 5 bases and J lost 3, with 25 bases in between. In DNA, the CDR3 is TGTGCCAGCAGCGATGACTATTACCGGGACTGGTTTGACTATGGCTACACCTTC. Its translation: CASSDDYYRDWFDYGYTF.

The chain links TRBV30 to TRBJ2-6, with 8 bases aligning to TRBD1. The CDR3 totals 16 residues. The germline V gene has CDR1 GTSNPN and CDR2 SVGIG (reference sequence). The J segment lost 3 bases and the V segment lost 3 bases, leaving 7 bases of the junction unmatched. The CDR3 region is CAWRGRGRRGANVLTF. CDR3 sequence (DNA): TGTGCCTGGAGGGGCAGGGGGCGGCGTGGGGCCAACGTCCTGACTTTC.

This clone was picked up a small number of times. V is TRBV19 and J is TRBJ2-6; 14 bases fit TRBD2. The germline gives CDR1 LNHDA, CDR2 SQIVND (reference sequence). The CDR3 has 18 amino acids. J gave up 4 bases and V 8 bases, and 10 bases lay outside the gene matches. This chain's CDR3 is CASEARTSGRTGANVLTF. The CDR3 DNA follows: TGTGCCAGTGAAGCAAGGACTAGCGGGAGGACCGGGGCCAACGTCCTGACTTTC.

The CDR3 DNA sequence: TGTGCCAGCAGCGTCGGGACTAGCGGGAGGGCCTCCTACAATGAGCAGTTCTTC. Its translation is CASSVGTSGRASYNEQFF. The chain has TRBV6-4 and TRBJ2-1; 16 bases agree with TRBD2. Germline V gene lookup returns CDR1 MRHNA and CDR2 SNTAGT. This CDR3 comprises 18 residues. After removal of 6 bases from V and 0 bases from J, the junction contained 5 bases not matched to a gene.

The CDR3 is CASSPGTATNEKLFF. In nucleotides, the CDR3 is TGCGCCAGCAGCCCCGGGACTGCAACTAATGAAAAACTGTTTTTT. This rearrangement joins TRBV5-1 to TRBJ1-4, with D possibly being TRBD1 (5 bases). V was pared by 4 bases and J by 0 bases, with 10 bases between. The CDR3 sequence is 15 residues long. From germline, CDR1 is SGHRS and CDR2 YFSETQ.

This clone was recorded a few times. The CDR3 DNA reads TGTGCCAGCAGCTTGGGTAGCCCAGTATTAGGTGAGCAGTTCTTC. Translating gives CASSLGSPVLGEQFF. The chain links TRBV5-4 to TRBJ2-1; no definite D call. The CDR3 extends over 15 amino acids. The germline V gene has CDR1 SGHNT and CDR2 YYREEE (reference sequence). V gave up 0 bases and J gave up 9 bases, with 16 bases separating them.

V is TRBV19 and J is TRBJ1-5; D may be TRBD1 (6 bases). V dropped 3 bases and J dropped 0 bases, with 15 bases sitting between them. The CDR3 covers 17 residues. Germline loops: CDR1 LNHDA, CDR2 SQIVND (reference sequence). The CDR3 region has the DNA TGTGCCAGTAGTATGCGGGGGGCCACATATAGCAATCAGCCCCAGCATTTT. Protein: CASSMRGATYSNQPQHF.

The V gene is TRBV4-1, the J gene TRBJ2-7; 10 bases are shared with TRBD1. Germline V gene lookup returns CDR1 MGHRA and CDR2 YSYEKL. CDR3 length: 15 residues. With 0 bases clipped from V and 6 bases from J, the junction kept 5 bases outside the gene matches. The CDR3 region is CASSQDLDRGREQYF. CDR3 DNA: TGCGCCAGCAGCCAAGATCTAGACAGGGGGCGCGAGCAGTACTTC.

This clone was recorded once. The chain couples TRBV15 to TRBJ1-4, with D unclear. The CDR3 contains 15 residues. Trimming took off 3 bases at V and 0 bases at J, with 8 bases between the two ends. The germline V gene encodes CDR1 LNHNV and CDR2 YYDKDF (reference sequence). The CDR3 reads CATSRISATNEKLFF. The CDR3 DNA reads as TGTGCCACCAGCAGGATTTCGGCAACTAATGAAAAACTGTTTTTT.

The rearrangement links TRBV27 to TRBJ2-3; D may be TRBD1 (6 bases). The V and J ends lost 1 base and 4 bases respectively, with 15 bases between them. CDR3 size: 16 residues. Looked up from germline, CDR1 is MNHEY and CDR2 is SMNVEV (reference sequence). The CDR3 here is CASSLFMLGGPDTQYF. CDR3 nucleotide sequence: TGTGCCAGCAGTTTATTTATGCTAGGGGGACCAGATACGCAGTATTTT.

The chain recombines TRBV5-1 with TRBJ2-3; 9 bases line up with TRBD2. J lost 1 base, V lost 2 bases, and 5 bases had no gene match. This CDR3 is 16 amino acids long. Germline CDR1 reads SGHRS; CDR2 reads YFSETQ. CDR3 sequence reads: CASSFEAGGGTDTQYF. CDR3 nucleotides: TGCGCCAGCAGCTTTGAAGCGGGAGGAGGCACAGATACGCAGTATTTT.

This clone was picked up a small number of times. This rearrangement joins TRBV5-1 to TRBJ2-1; 7 bases fit TRBD1. CDR3 length: 16 amino acids. With 2 bases clipped from V and 5 bases from J, the junction kept 10 bases outside the gene matches. Germline loops: CDR1 SGHRS, CDR2 YFSETQ. Written as DNA, the CDR3 is TGCGCCAGCAGCTTAGCCGACAGGGCGGCCAACAATGAGCAGTTCTTC. It is translated as CASSLADRAANNEQFF.

This clone was counted only a few times. This chain joins TRBV5-1 and TRBJ2-2, with D uncertain. Germline V gives CDR1 SGHRS, CDR2 YFSETQ. The CDR3 contains 15 residues. V lost 2 bases to trimming and J lost 0 bases, with 8 bases between them. CDR3 sequence (DNA): TGCGCCAGCAGCTTTTCTCGCGCGAACACCGGGGAGCTGTTTTTT. Translating gives CASSFSRANTGELFF.

The V call is TRBV5-1, the J call TRBJ2-3, with 7 bases fitting TRBD2. Germline loops: CDR1 SGHRS, CDR2 YFSETQ. The CDR3 has 13 amino acids. The trim removed 4 bases at V and 1 base at J, leaving 0 bases unmatched. CDR3 DNA: TGCGCCAGCAGCCGGGGGGGCACAGATACGCAGTATTTT. Its protein product is CASSRGGTDTQYF.

V gene TRBV10-1 combines with J gene TRBJ2-3; a weak D match, TRBD1 (6 bases). This CDR3 is 13 amino acids long. Germline loops: CDR1 WNHNN, CDR2 SYGVQD (reference sequence). The V end lost 3 bases, the J end lost 5 bases, and 9 bases lay between the germline ends. In DNA, the CDR3 is TGCGCCAGCAGTGAAGGGGGAAGAGATACGCAGTATTTT. Translated, it gives CASSEGGRDTQYF.

The V gene is TRBV28, the J gene TRBJ2-5; 11 nucleotides agree with TRBD2. This CDR3 comprises 17 residues. J lost 1 base, V lost 5 bases, and 9 bases had no gene match. The germline gives CDR1 MDHEN, CDR2 SYDVKM. The CDR3 is CASSPGTSGSFQETQYF. CDR3 bases: TGTGCCAGCAGTCCCGGGACTAGCGGAAGTTTCCAAGAGACCCAGTACTTC.

The chain recombines TRBV7-9 with TRBJ2-7; 9 bases align to TRBD1. The CDR3 consists of 15 residues. The junction had 10 bases not matched to a gene; V was cut back by 5 bases and J by 5 bases. Germline V CDR1 and CDR2: SEHNR, FQNEAQ (reference sequence). This chain's CDR3 is CASSQRQGEWHEQYF. The CDR3 nucleotides are TGTGCCAGCAGCCAAAGACAGGGGGAGTGGCACGAGCAGTACTTC. Based on the CDR3 plus reference TRBV7-9 and TRBJ2-7, the full variable domain is DTGVSQNPRHKITKRGQNVTFRCDPISEHNRLYWYRQTLGQGPEFLTYFQNEAQLEKSRLLSDRFSAERPKGSFSTLEIQRTEQGDSAMYLCASSQRQGEWHEQYFGPGTRLTVT.

The J gene is TRBJ2-7, the V gene TRBV2; TRBD2 matches 10 bases. Looked up from germline, CDR1 is SNHLY and CDR2 is FYNNEI. This CDR3 region has 14 residues. With 6 bases clipped from V and 2 bases from J, the junction kept 4 bases outside the gene matches. CDR3 residues: CASRIAGGTYEQYF. DNA for the CDR3: TGTGCCAGCAGGATAGCGGGAGGTACCTACGAGCAGTACTTC.

The chain joins TRBV29-1 to TRBJ2-1; 8 positions agree with TRBD2. The J segment lost 6 bases and the V segment lost 2 bases, leaving 6 bases of the junction unmatched. The CDR3 spans 14 residues. Germline-derived CDR1 and CDR2 are SQVTM and ANQGSEA. The CDR3 loop is CSVEKRGLVNEQFF. CDR3 sequence (DNA): TGCAGCGTTGAAAAGAGGGGACTAGTCAATGAGCAGTTCTTC.